These 26 T cell receptor beta chains were sequenced from one sample in a study of spatial heterogeneity in lung cancer. Using its own MiXCR run on the 5' RACE reads, TCRdb lists one record per CDR3 protein. This table has under 100,000 distinct CDR3 sequences, roughly 10% appearing once. Time point of the sample: sample taken at primary tumor resection. Whole RNA from tumor, nontumor lung or frozen PBMC was sequenced unsorted. The sample in question was PBMCs, obtained at surgery. Source of these receptors: a male donor with early-stage non-small cell lung cancer.

This clonotype was seen a handful of times. The chain recombines TRBV20-1 with TRBJ2-1, with D unresolved. The CDR3 spans 13 residues. CDR1 and CDR2 (germline): DFQATT, SNEGSKA (reference sequence). V was trimmed by 2 bases and J by 8 bases, leaving 13 bases between them. The CDR3 DNA sequence: TGCAGTGCTAGACAGATTGGAACCTATGAGCAGTTCTTC. It specifies CSARQIGTYEQFF.

This clonotype was detected ten times or more. The chain couples TRBV10-3 to TRBJ1-1; D is unresolved. There are 13 residues in the CDR3. The germline V gene has CDR1 ENHRY and CDR2 SYGVKD. Trimming cost V 3 bases and J 9 bases, with 14 bases left between them. The CDR3 region is CAISEVGNSKAFF. The DNA for the CDR3 is TGTGCCATCAGTGAAGTAGGTAACAGTAAAGCTTTCTTT.

This clonotype was counted between two and nine times. Written as DNA, the CDR3 is TGTGCCAGCAGCTATATACTAAGCGGAGACAATGAGCAGTTCTTC. Translation gives CASSYILSGDNEQFF. The chain couples TRBV7-2 to TRBJ2-1, with D maybe TRBD2 (5 bases). The CDR3 runs 15 residues. Germline V gene data show CDR1 as SGHTA and CDR2 as FQGNSA. V gave up 4 bases and J gave up 5 bases, with 15 bases separating them. Full variable domain (missing parts from reference TRBV7-2 and TRBJ2-1): GAGVSQSPSNKVTEKGKDVELRCDPISGHTALYWYRQSLGQGLEFLIYFQGNSAPDKSGLPSDRFSAERTGGSVSTLTIQRTQQEDSAVYLCASSYILSGDNEQFFGPGTRLTVL.

V and J are TRBV10-3 and TRBJ2-7; tentatively, D is TRBD1 (7 bases). V was trimmed by 7 bases and J by 5 bases, leaving 15 bases between them. From germline, CDR1 is ENHRY and CDR2 SYGVKD. This CDR3 comprises 13 residues. The CDR3 DNA is TGTGCCATCAAAGTTCAGGGGGAGGACGAGCAGTACTTC. Translation gives CAIKVQGEDEQYF.

This clonotype came up many times. The chain joins TRBV4-1 to TRBJ2-3; TRBD2 aligns across 12 bases. Germline CDR1 and CDR2: MGHRA and YSYEKL. J was trimmed by 4 bases and V by 1 base; bases with no gene match: 6. The CDR3 sequence is 17 residues long. CDR3 nucleotides: TGCGCCAGCAGCCAAGCCATGACTAGCGGGAGAGCAGATACGCAGTATTTT. It is translated as CASSQAMTSGRADTQYF.

This clonotype was found a few times. The chain recombines TRBV5-6 with TRBJ2-2, with 8 positions matching TRBD1. With V trimmed by 4 bases and J by 9 bases, 8 bases remained unmatched. The length of the CDR3 is 14 residues. The V gene's germline CDR1 is SGHDT and CDR2 YYEEEE. CDR3 bases: TGTGCCAGCAGCCCCGGGACAGGACGGCGGGAGCTGTTTTTT. Its translation: CASSPGTGRRELFF.

The gene calls are TRBV3-1 and TRBJ2-7; possibly TRBD1 for D (7 bases). With 4 bases removed from V and 4 bases from J, the gap between germline ends came to 17 bases. CDR1 LGHDT and CDR2 YNNKEL come from the germline V gene (reference sequence). The CDR3 has 15 residues. DNA of the CDR3: TGTGCCAGCAGCCCCATGGCCCAGGGGGGATACGAGCAGTACTTC. As protein: CASSPMAQGGYEQYF.

The V and J genes are TRBV12-3 or TRBV12-4 and TRBJ1-6; 7 nucleotides match TRBD1. CDR3 length: 16 amino acids. V lost 0 bases and J lost 7; bases outside the gene matches: 6. This CDR3 is CASSLAGDSRNSPLHF. CDR3 in DNA: TGTGCCAGCAGTTTAGCGGGGGACAGTAGGAATTCACCCCTCCACTTT.

This clonotype came up many times. The chain employs TRBV7-2 and TRBJ2-5; 9 bases line up with TRBD2. After removal of 5 bases from V and 4 bases from J, the junction contained 11 bases not matched to a gene. The CDR3 consists of 16 residues. CDR1 and CDR2 from the germline V gene are SGHTA and FQGNSA. The CDR3 sequence is CASSPRLAASRETQYF. CDR3 bases: TGTGCCAGCAGCCCCCGACTAGCGGCTTCCAGAGAGACCCAGTACTTC.

The J gene is TRBJ2-3, the V gene TRBV10-3, with 13 nucleotides matching TRBD2. The CDR3 covers 15 residues. With V trimmed by 10 bases and J by 1 base, 5 bases remained unmatched. Germline CDR1 ENHRY, CDR2 SYGVKD. The CDR3 coding sequence is TGTGCCACTACTAGCGGGGGGGCGGGCACAGATACGCAGTATTTT. Its protein is CATTSGGAGTDTQYF.

This clonotype has a handful of counts. This chain joins TRBV27 and TRBJ1-2; unclear D gene. CDR1 and CDR2 (germline): MNHEY, SMNVEV (reference sequence). The V and J ends lost 4 bases and 4 bases respectively, with 10 bases between them. The CDR3 is 13 residues long. In nucleotides, the CDR3 is TGTGCCAGCAGTTCAAGACGGGGCTATGGCTACACCTTC. It codes for CASSSRRGYGYTF.

This clonotype was recorded at least ten times. The chain combines TRBV5-6 with TRBJ2-7, with D perhaps given as TRBD1 or TRBD2 (6 bases each). Trimming stripped 4 bases from V and 0 bases from J, with 8 bases between. Germline V gene lookup returns CDR1 SGHDT and CDR2 YYEEEE. The CDR3 runs to 13 residues. CDR3: CASSRGPSYEQYF. For the CDR3, the DNA is TGTGCCAGCAGCCGGGGGCCCTCCTACGAGCAGTACTTC.

This clonotype was seen at least ten times. This chain uses TRBV7-9 with TRBJ1-6; D unclear. The ends were cut back, 2 bases at V and 7 bases at J, with 9 bases in the middle. The CDR3 contains 14 residues. CDR1 SEHNR and CDR2 FQNEAQ come from the germline V gene (reference sequence). The CDR3 nucleotides read TGTGCCAGCAGCTTAAACCCTCCCAATTCACCCCTCCACTTT. It codes for CASSLNPPNSPLHF. Together with reference TRBV7-9 and TRBJ1-6, the CDR3 gives the full variable domain: DTGVSQNPRHKITKRGQNVTFRCDPISEHNRLYWYRQTLGQGPEFLTYFQNEAQLEKSRLLSDRFSAERPKGSFSTLEIQRTEQGDSAMYLCASSLNPPNSPLHFGNGTRLTVT.

This clonotype was found many times. The V call is TRBV7-2, the J call TRBJ2-1; D gene ambiguous. CDR3 length: 13 residues. V lost 4 bases and J lost 4, with 8 bases in between. CDR1 is SGHTA and CDR2 is FQGNSA in the germline V gene. The CDR3 region is CASSSFGYNEQFF. The CDR3 DNA reads as TGTGCCAGCAGCTCCTTCGGATACAATGAGCAGTTCTTC.

The gene calls are TRBV3-1 and TRBJ1-5; D remains ambiguous. The CDR3 sequence is 15 residues long. Per the germline V gene, CDR1 is LGHDT and CDR2 is YNNKEL (reference sequence). The ends were cut back, 0 bases at V and 4 bases at J, with 10 bases in the middle. CDR3 bases: TGTGCCAGCAGCCAAGATTTCCGGGGTAATCAGCCCCAGCATTTT. Protein sequence: CASSQDFRGNQPQHF.

This clonotype was seen repeatedly, ten times or more. The CDR3 sequence: CAWSHNRGSGGTEAFF. The CDR3, as DNA: TGTGCCTGGAGCCACAATCGCGGGTCGGGGGGGACTGAAGCTTTCTTT. The chain recombines TRBV30 with TRBJ1-1; tentative D call: TRBD1 (5 bases). The CDR3 extends over 16 amino acids. Germline V gene lookup returns CDR1 GTSNPN and CDR2 SVGIG (reference sequence). Trimming pared 3 bases from V and 5 bases from J, leaving 22 bases between.

This chain uses TRBV3-1 with TRBJ2-5; possibly TRBD1 for D (5 bases). CDR3 size: 13 residues. Trimming pared 0 bases from V and 7 bases from J, leaving 9 bases between. Germline values: CDR1 LGHDT, CDR2 YNNKEL (reference sequence). In DNA, the CDR3 is TGTGCCAGCAGCCAAGACAGGGTCGGGACCCAGTACTTC. It encodes CASSQDRVGTQYF.

The sample holds a few counts of this clonotype. This chain joins TRBV9 and TRBJ2-2; no firm D call. This CDR3 region has 16 residues. Trimming shortened V by 4 bases and J by 3 bases, and 16 bases separated the two germline ends. Germline assignment: CDR1 SGDLS and CDR2 YYNGEE. The CDR3 spells CASSLGAREDTGELFF. CDR3 nucleotide sequence: TGTGCCAGCAGCTTAGGAGCGCGCGAAGACACCGGGGAGCTGTTTTTT.

This clonotype has more than one count but fewer than ten. The rearrangement links TRBV25-1 to TRBJ2-3; 11 bases align to TRBD2. The CDR3 is made up of 16 amino acids. V lost 6 bases and J lost 8; bases outside the gene matches: 13. Germline V gene lookup returns CDR1 MGHDK and CDR2 SYGVNS. CDR3 amino acids: CASSPTSGGSPGTQYF. CDR3 sequence (DNA): TGTGCCAGCAGCCCAACTAGCGGGGGCTCCCCGGGTACGCAGTATTTT. Combining the CDR3 with reference TRBV25-1 and TRBJ2-3 gives the whole variable domain EADIYQTPRYLVIGTGKKITLECSQTMGHDKMYWYQQDPGMELHLIHYSYGVNSTEKGDLSSESTVSRIRTEHFPLTLESARPSHTSQYLCASSPTSGGSPGTQYFGPGTRLTVL.

The chain couples TRBV7-2 to TRBJ2-1; 7 bases match TRBD2. Trimming at V came to 2 bases and at J to 4 bases, leaving 14 bases not matched to a gene. Per germline, CDR1 SGHTA and CDR2 FQGNSA. The CDR3 runs to 18 residues. The CDR3 here is CASSLYAARSGEYNEQFF. The CDR3 DNA sequence: TGTGCCAGCAGCTTATATGCGGCTCGAAGCGGGGAGTACAATGAGCAGTTCTTC.

To note about this clonotype: This may come from a read error, since a much larger clone is one base off. CDR3 loop: CASSYRQKSYNEQYF. CDR3 bases: TGTGCCAGCAGCTATCGACAGAAATCTTACAATGAGCAGTACTTC. V gene TRBV7-2 combines with J gene TRBJ2-1; the D gene is possibly TRBD1 (5 bases). The DNA end lines up better with TRBJ2-7; the J call may be wrong. Germline CDR1 SGHTA, CDR2 FQGNSA. The CDR3 extends over 15 amino acids.

This clonotype was seen many times. V is TRBV6-5 and J is TRBJ1-1, with 8 bases aligning to TRBD1. Germline V gives CDR1 MNHEY, CDR2 SVGAGI. This CDR3 comprises 13 residues. The junction had 5 bases not matched to a gene; V was cut back by 0 bases and J by 11 bases. The CDR3 sequence is CASSYSSRTGAFF. The CDR3 DNA sequence: TGTGCCAGCAGTTACTCTAGCAGGACAGGGGCTTTCTTT.

This chain joins TRBV7-9 and TRBJ2-2; D not certain. Trimming removed 2 bases at V and 7 bases at J, with 11 bases between. CDR1 and CDR2 (germline): SEHNR, FQNEAQ (reference sequence). The CDR3 extends over 14 amino acids. The CDR3 region has the DNA TGTGCCAGCAGCTTAAGGCAGATTGGCGGGGAGCTGTTTTTT. This translates into CASSLRQIGGELFF.

This clonotype was seen a handful of times. The chain carries TRBV4-2 and TRBJ2-5; tentative D call: TRBD2 (5 bases). Trimming removed 0 bases from V and 4 bases from J, with 9 bases in between. Germline V CDR1 and CDR2: LGHNA, YNFKEQ. The CDR3 is 14 amino acids. This CDR3 reads CASSQETGRETQYF. CDR3 coding DNA: TGTGCCAGCAGCCAAGAGACGGGGAGAGAGACCCAGTACTTC.

Many counts were recorded for this clonotype. The CDR3 here is CATATDLSNEKLFF. The DNA of the CDR3 is TGTGCCACCGCAACCGACCTGTCTAATGAAAAACTGTTTTTT. The chain employs TRBV10-3 and TRBJ1-4, with no clear D. Trimming took 10 bases from V and 3 from J, leaving 15 bases between them. CDR1 is ENHRY and CDR2 is SYGVKD in the germline V gene. The CDR3 covers 14 residues.

The chain carries TRBV7-8 and TRBJ2-7; D ambiguous. Germline lookup yields CDR1 SGHVS and CDR2 FQNEAQ. Trimming removed 5 bases from V and 7 bases from J, with 15 bases in between. The CDR3 is made up of 13 amino acids. DNA for the CDR3: TGTGCCAGCAGCCTCGGTCCTCAGACAGAGCAGTACTTC. This encodes CASSLGPQTEQYF.